This TCR beta chain came from a study of T-cell reconstitution after alpha-beta-depleted transplantation in children. The CDR3 length is 17 residues. Germline CDR1 and CDR2: SGHDT and YYEEEE. V was shortened by 2 bases and J by 3 bases, with 18 bases between the two germline ends. A library of TCRbeta sequences, prepared with unique molecular identifiers, was generated. One entry per CDR3 protein, called by TCRdb with MiXCR from the PCR reads. The top ten clones hold around 2.4% of a sample with 330,000 or so distinct CDR3 sequences, 10% to 13% of them seen once. This clonotype occurred a few times. The genes are TRBV5-6 and TRBJ2-1; D remains unclear. The clonotype comes from a human donor who donated a stem cell graft to a child with acute lymphoblastic leukemia. Sequences were derived from PBMCs from the stem cell graft donor, sampled from the stem cell graft. Here the CDR3 reads CASSFEAGLHFYNEQFF. CDR3 nucleotides: TGTGCCAGCAGCTTTGAAGCCGGGCTCCATTTCTACAATGAGCAGTTCTTC.